These 15 T cell receptor beta chains share one sample of origin, sequenced in a study of T cell responses to AZD1222 COVID-19 vaccine. Some clones are missing from TCRdb's copy, which holds only in-frame ones; the method was immunoSEQ multiplex PCR. In the table there are about 130,000 clones, approximately 85% of which are singletons. The sample here was peripheral blood, taken 28 days after the second AZD1222 dose. The receptors shown here come from an adult who received the AZD1222 COVID-19 vaccine.

The sample holds one count of this clone. The DNA of the CDR3 is TGTGCCGAAAGAGGTCATTCGGAAACTGAAGCTTTCTTT. As protein: CAERGHSETEAFF. The V and J genes are TRBV28 and TRBJ1-1; D remains ambiguous. The V gene's germline CDR1 is MDHEN and CDR2 SYDVKM. The CDR3 has 13 residues. With 11 bases removed from V and 5 bases from J, the gap between germline ends came to 18 bases.

This chain uses TRBV6-5 with TRBJ1-1; no reliable D call. This CDR3 has 12 amino acids. The V gene's germline CDR1 is MNHEY and CDR2 SVGAGI. Between the trimmed V and J ends, which lost 7 bases and 1 base, there was a span of 7 bases. The CDR3 spells CASNEGNTEAFF. The CDR3 region has the DNA TGTGCCAGCAACGAGGGGAACACTGAAGCTTTCTTT.

The chain joins TRBV7-8 to TRBJ1-1; unclear D gene. Germline V lookup: CDR1 SGHVS, CDR2 FQNEAQ. CDR3 size: 12 residues. The V and J ends lost 5 bases and 7 bases respectively, with 11 bases between them. CDR3 protein: CASSLPDGEAFF. CDR3 DNA: TGTGCCAGCAGCCTGCCCGACGGTGAAGCTTTCTTT.

The CDR3 loop is CASSPAGSTEAFF. DNA of the CDR3: TGTGCCAGCAGTCCGGCGGGGAGCACTGAAGCTTTCTTT. The chain links TRBV2 to TRBJ1-1, with D uncertain. CDR1 SNHLY and CDR2 FYNNEI come from the germline V gene. This CDR3 spans 13 amino acids. Trimming removed 5 bases at V and 4 bases at J, with 11 bases between.

This clone occurred once. The chain uses TRBV27 and TRBJ1-5; no reliable D call. The CDR3 totals 17 residues. The germline V and J ends were trimmed by 0 bases and 2 bases, with 14 bases remaining between them. Germline V gene lookup returns CDR1 MNHEY and CDR2 SMNVEV (reference sequence). The CDR3 sequence is CASSLSGPARGNQPQHF. In DNA, the CDR3 is TGTGCCAGCAGTTTATCCGGCCCGGCCCGGGGCAATCAGCCCCAGCATTTT.

The sample holds one count of this clone. V usage is TRBV2 and J usage is TRBJ2-2; perhaps TRBD2 as D (6 bases). Germline loops: CDR1 SNHLY, CDR2 FYNNEI. This CDR3 has 14 residues. Trimming removed 5 bases from V and 8 bases from J, with 15 bases in between. The DNA for the CDR3 is TGTGCCAGCAGTAGGGAGGCCCTGGGGGGGGAGCTGTTTTTT. It codes for CASSREALGGELFF.

About this clone: The junction shows a germline mismatch at one end, possibly a read error. The genes are TRBV12-3 or TRBV12-4 and TRBJ2-5; the D gene is possibly TRBD2 (5 bases). There are 11 residues in the CDR3. In DNA, the CDR3 is TGTGCCAGCAGTACCCGTGAGGCCGGGGACTTC. This codes for CASSTREAGDF.

The J gene is TRBJ2-1, the V gene TRBV28; tentative D call: TRBD2 (8 bases). The CDR3 covers 19 residues. Germline V lookup: CDR1 MDHEN, CDR2 SYDVKM. Trimming removed 7 bases from V and 0 bases from J, with 25 bases in between. The CDR3 is CASTAGGQIFYSSYNEQFF. DNA of the CDR3: TGTGCCAGCACCGCGGGGGGACAGATTTTTTATAGCTCCTACAATGAGCAGTTCTTC.

This clone appeared once. V usage is TRBV7-7 and J usage is TRBJ2-5; 10 bases agree with TRBD2. CDR1 is SSHAT, CDR2 FNYEAQ, per germline (reference sequence). This CDR3 has 18 amino acids. Germline trimming cut 5 bases from V and 5 bases from J; bases unmatched to any gene: 17. The CDR3 here is CASSPGRASGGPGETQYF. DNA of the CDR3: TGTGCCAGCAGCCCAGGTCGGGCTAGCGGGGGCCCTGGGGAGACCCAGTACTTC.

The chain recombines TRBV28 with TRBJ2-2, with D perhaps matching TRBD2 (7 bases). V lost 5 bases to trimming and J lost 3 bases, with 13 bases between them. Germline loops: CDR1 MDHEN, CDR2 SYDVKM. The CDR3 extends over 15 amino acids. The CDR3 region has the DNA TGTGCCAGCAGTAAAGGGGGGGTTGACACCGGGGAGCTGTTTTTT. Translating it yields CASSKGGVDTGELFF.

J is TRBJ1-4 and V is TRBV5-1; D is ambiguous. Germline lookup yields CDR1 SGHRS and CDR2 YFSETQ. The CDR3 is 13 residues long. With 4 bases removed from V and 4 bases from J, the gap between germline ends came to 8 bases. The CDR3, as DNA: TGCGCCAGCAGCGGGCAGCGTAATGAAAAACTGTTTTTT. Translation: CASSGQRNEKLFF. Using reference TRBV5-1 and TRBJ1-4 for the parts outside the CDR3, the full variable domain is KAGVTQTPRYLIKTRGQQVTLSCSPISGHRSVSWYQQTPGQGLQFLFEYFSETQRNKGNFPGRFSGRQFSNSRSEMNVSTLELGDSALYLCASSGQRNEKLFFGSGTQLSVL.

The genes are TRBV3-1 (or the pseudogene TRBV3-2) and TRBJ1-2, with D tentatively TRBD1 (5 bases). The CDR3 runs 15 residues. Between the trimmed V and J ends, which lost 3 bases and 4 bases, there was a span of 15 bases. Germline values: CDR1 LGHDT, CDR2 YNNKEL (reference sequence). The CDR3 spells CASSQDGGLVYGYTF. For the CDR3, the DNA is TGTGCCAGCAGCCAGGACGGGGGGTTGGTCTATGGCTACACCTTC.

The chain employs TRBV18 and TRBJ1-2, with D possibly TRBD1 on 6 matching bases. V was pared by 4 bases and J by 0 bases, with 12 bases between. Per germline, CDR1 KGHSH and CDR2 LQKENI. The CDR3 totals 15 residues. CDR3 sequence (DNA): TGTGCCAGCTCACTCCGGACAGACGCTAACTATGGCTACACCTTC. Translation: CASSLRTDANYGYTF.

The CDR3 DNA is TGCAGTGCTAGCTCGGATTATGGCTACACCTTC. It encodes CSASSDYGYTF. The gene calls are TRBV20-1 and TRBJ1-2; no firm D call. CDR3 length: 11 amino acids. Deletions cut 3 bases from V and 5 bases from J, with 7 bases between. Germline V gives CDR1 DFQATT, CDR2 SNEGSKA (reference sequence).

V is TRBV30 and J is TRBJ2-3, with 8 bases identical to TRBD2. The CDR3 extends over 14 amino acids. The V and J ends lost 8 bases and 7 bases, in that order; junction bases with no gene match: 14. Per the germline V gene, CDR1 is GTSNPN and CDR2 is SVGIG (reference sequence). The CDR3 bases are TGTGCCGTCACCTATAGCGGGAAAGGGTATACGCAGTATTTT. Amino acids: CAVTYSGKGYTQYF.